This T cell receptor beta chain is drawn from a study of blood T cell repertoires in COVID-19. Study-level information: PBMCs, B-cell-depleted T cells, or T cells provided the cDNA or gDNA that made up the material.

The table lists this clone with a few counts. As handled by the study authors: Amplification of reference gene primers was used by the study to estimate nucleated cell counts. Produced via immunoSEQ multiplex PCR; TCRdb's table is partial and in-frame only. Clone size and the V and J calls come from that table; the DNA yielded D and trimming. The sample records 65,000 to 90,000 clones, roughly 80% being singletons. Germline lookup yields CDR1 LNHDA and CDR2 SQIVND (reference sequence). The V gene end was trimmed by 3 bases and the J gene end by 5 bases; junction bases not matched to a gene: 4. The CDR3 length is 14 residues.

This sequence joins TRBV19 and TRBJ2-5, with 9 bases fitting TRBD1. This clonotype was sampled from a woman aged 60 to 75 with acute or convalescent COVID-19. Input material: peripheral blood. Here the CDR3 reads CASSMGQGGETQYF. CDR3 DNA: TGTGCCAGTAGTATGGGACAGGGAGGGGAGACCCAGTACTTC.